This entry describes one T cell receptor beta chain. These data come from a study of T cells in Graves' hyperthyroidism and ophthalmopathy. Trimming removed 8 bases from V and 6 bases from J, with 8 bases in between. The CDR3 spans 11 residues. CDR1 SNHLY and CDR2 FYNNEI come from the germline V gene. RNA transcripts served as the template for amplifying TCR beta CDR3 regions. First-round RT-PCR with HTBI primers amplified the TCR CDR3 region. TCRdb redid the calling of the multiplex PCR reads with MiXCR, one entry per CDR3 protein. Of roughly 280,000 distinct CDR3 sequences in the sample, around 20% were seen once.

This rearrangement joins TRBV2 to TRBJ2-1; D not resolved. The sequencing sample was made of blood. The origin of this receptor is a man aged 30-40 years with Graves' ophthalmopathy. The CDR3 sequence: CASGVGNEQFF. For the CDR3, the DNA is TGTGCCAGCGGCGTCGGCAATGAGCAGTTCTTC.